The source of this T cell receptor beta chain is a study of T cell changes during pregnancy in multiple sclerosis. Generated by immunoSEQ multiplex PCR, the TCRdb table keeps only in-frame clones and is missing some. The table includes about 60,000 clones, roughly 92% detected once. V shed 5 bases and J 8 bases; nucleotides not matched to a gene: 7. The CDR3 length is 13 residues. Germline CDR1 and CDR2: SGHRS and YFSETQ. The material sequenced was peripheral blood, taken in the first trimester of pregnancy. This TCR derives from a female donor with multiple sclerosis, enrolled in a pregnancy study. The rearrangement links TRBV5-1 to TRBJ1-2; 9 bases align to TRBD1. The CDR3 loop reads CASRSGTGYGYTF. In DNA, the CDR3 is TGCGCCAGCAGGTCCGGGACAGGGTACGGCTACACCTTC.